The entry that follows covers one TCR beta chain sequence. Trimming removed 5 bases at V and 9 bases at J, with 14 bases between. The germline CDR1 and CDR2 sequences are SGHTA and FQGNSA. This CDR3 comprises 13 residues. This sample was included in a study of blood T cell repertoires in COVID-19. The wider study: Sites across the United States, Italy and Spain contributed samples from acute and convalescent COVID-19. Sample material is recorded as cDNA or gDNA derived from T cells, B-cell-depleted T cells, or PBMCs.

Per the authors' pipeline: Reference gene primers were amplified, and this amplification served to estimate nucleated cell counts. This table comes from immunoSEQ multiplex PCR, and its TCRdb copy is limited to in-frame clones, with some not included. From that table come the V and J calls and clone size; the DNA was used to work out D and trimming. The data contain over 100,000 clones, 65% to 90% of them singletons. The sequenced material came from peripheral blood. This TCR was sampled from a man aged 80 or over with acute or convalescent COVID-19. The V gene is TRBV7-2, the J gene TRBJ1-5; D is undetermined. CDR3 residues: CASSPATYGPQHF. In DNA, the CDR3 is TGTGCCAGCAGCCCAGCGACTTATGGGCCCCAGCATTTT. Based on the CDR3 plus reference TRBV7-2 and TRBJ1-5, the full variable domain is GAGVSQSPSNKVTEKGKDVELRCDPISGHTALYWYRQSLGQGLEFLIYFQGNSAPDKSGLPSDRFSAERTGGSVSTLTIQRTQQEDSAVYLCASSPATYGPQHFGDGTRLSIL.